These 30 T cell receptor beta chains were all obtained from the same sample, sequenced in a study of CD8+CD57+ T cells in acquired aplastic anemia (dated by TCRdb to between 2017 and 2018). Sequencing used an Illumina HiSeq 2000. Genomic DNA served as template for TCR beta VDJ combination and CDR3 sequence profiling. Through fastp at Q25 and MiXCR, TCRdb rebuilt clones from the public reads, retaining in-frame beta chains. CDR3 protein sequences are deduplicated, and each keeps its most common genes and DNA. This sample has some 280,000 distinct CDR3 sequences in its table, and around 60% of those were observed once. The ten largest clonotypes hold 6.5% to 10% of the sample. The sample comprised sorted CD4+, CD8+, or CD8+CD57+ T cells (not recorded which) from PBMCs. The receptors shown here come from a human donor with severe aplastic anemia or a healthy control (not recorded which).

The CDR3 here is CASSYQGGQYF. The DNA for the CDR3 is TGTGCCAGCAGTTACCAGGGGGGGCAGTACTTC. The gene calls are TRBV6-6 and TRBJ2-7, with D possibly matching TRBD1 (7 bases). Trimming pared 2 bases from V and 9 bases from J, leaving 8 bases between. Germline V lookup: CDR1 MNHNY, CDR2 SVGAGI (reference sequence). The CDR3 covers 11 residues.

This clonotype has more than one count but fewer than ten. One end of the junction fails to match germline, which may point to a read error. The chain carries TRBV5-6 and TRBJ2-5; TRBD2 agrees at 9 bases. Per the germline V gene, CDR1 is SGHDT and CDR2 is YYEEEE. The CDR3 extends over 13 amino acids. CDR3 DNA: TGTGCCAGCAGCCCCTTCGCTAGCGGGGACCATCTCTTC. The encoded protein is CASSPFASGDHLF.

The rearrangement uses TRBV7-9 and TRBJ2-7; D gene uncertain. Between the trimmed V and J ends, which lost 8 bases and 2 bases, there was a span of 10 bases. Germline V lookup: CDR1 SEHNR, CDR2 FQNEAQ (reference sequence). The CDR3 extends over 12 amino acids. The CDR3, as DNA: TGTGCCAGCGAATGGGTTCCCTACGAGCAGTACTTC. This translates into CASEWVPYEQYF.

CDR3 in DNA: TGTGCCAGCAGCTTGGATTTTACCATGGGGAACACCATATATTTT. This sequence encodes CASSLDFTMGNTIYF. The gene calls are TRBV5-4 and TRBJ1-3; D not certain. Trimming stripped 0 bases from V and 7 bases from J, with 14 bases between. This CDR3 is 15 amino acids long. From germline, CDR1 is SGHNT and CDR2 YYREEE (reference sequence). Combining the CDR3 with reference TRBV5-4 and TRBJ1-3 gives the whole variable domain ETGVTQSPTHLIKTRGQQVTLRCSSQSGHNTVSWYQQALGQGPQFIFQYYREEENGRGNFPPRFSGLQFPNYSSELNVNALELDDSALYLCASSLDFTMGNTIYFGEGSWLTVV.

The CDR3 protein is CASSFGTGREQPQHF. The CDR3, as DNA: TGTGCCAGCAGCTTTGGGACAGGGCGGGAACAGCCCCAGCATTTT. The genes are TRBV7-9 and TRBJ1-5, with TRBD1 identical over 9 bases. The CDR3 has 15 amino acids. The junction had 7 bases not matched to a gene; V was cut back by 3 bases and J by 7 bases. Per germline, CDR1 SEHNR and CDR2 FQNEAQ (reference sequence).

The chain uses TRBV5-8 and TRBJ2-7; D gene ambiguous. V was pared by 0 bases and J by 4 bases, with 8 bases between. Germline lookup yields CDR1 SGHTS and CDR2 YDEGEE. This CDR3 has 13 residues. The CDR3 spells CASSLDGDYEQYF. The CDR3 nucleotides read TGTGCCAGCAGCTTGGATGGGGATTACGAGCAGTACTTC.

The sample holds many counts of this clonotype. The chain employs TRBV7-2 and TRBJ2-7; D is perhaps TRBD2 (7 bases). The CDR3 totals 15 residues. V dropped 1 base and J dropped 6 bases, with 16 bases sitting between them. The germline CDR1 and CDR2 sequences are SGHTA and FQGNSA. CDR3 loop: CASSLGWGGPSEQYF. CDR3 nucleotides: TGTGCCAGCAGCTTAGGTTGGGGGGGCCCCTCCGAGCAGTACTTC.

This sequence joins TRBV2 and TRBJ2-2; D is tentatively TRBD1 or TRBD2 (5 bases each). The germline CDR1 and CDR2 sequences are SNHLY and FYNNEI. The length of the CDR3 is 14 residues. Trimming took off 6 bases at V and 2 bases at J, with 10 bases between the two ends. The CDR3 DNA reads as TGTGCCAGCAGACGGGGCGGAAACACCGGGGAGCTGTTTTTT. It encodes CASRRGGNTGELFF.

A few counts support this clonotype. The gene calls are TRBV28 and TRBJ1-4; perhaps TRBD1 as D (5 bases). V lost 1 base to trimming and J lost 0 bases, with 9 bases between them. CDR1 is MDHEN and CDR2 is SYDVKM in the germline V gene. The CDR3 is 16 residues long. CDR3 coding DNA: TGTGCCAGCAGTTTATCAGGGCTGGCAACTAATGAAAAACTGTTTTTT. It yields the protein CASSLSGLATNEKLFF.

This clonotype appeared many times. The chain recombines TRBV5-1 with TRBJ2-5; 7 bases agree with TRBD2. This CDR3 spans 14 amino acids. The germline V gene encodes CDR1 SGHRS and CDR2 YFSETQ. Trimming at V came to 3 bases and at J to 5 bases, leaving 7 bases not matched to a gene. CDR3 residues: CASSSSTSLETQYF. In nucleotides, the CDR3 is TGCGCCAGCAGCTCATCGACTAGCTTGGAGACCCAGTACTTC. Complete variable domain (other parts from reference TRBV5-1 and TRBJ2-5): KAGVTQTPRYLIKTRGQQVTLSCSPISGHRSVSWYQQTPGQGLQFLFEYFSETQRNKGNFPGRFSGRQFSNSRSEMNVSTLELGDSALYLCASSSSTSLETQYFGPGTRLLVL.

The CDR3 reads CASSKDSGRIYNEQFF. Here the CDR3 DNA reads TGTGCCAGCAGCAAGGACAGCGGGCGCATTTACAATGAGCAGTTCTTC. V is TRBV12-3 or TRBV12-4 and J is TRBJ2-1; tentatively, D is TRBD1 or TRBD2 (6 bases each). This CDR3 comprises 16 residues. Deletions cut 6 bases from V and 4 bases from J, with 19 bases between.

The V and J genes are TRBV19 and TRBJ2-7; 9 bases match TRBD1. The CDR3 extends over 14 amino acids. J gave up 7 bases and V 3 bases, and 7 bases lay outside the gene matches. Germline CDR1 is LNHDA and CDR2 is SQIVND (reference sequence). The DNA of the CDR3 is TGTGCCAGTAGTATCGGACAGGGGATGGGTGAGCAGTACTTC. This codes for CASSIGQGMGEQYF.

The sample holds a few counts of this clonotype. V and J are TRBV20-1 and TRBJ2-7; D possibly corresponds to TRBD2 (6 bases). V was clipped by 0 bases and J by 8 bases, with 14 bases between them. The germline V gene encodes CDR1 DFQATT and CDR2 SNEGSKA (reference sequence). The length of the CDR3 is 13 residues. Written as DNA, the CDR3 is TGCAGTGCTAGAGACGTTCCGGGACTGCAGCAGTACTTC. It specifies CSARDVPGLQQYF.

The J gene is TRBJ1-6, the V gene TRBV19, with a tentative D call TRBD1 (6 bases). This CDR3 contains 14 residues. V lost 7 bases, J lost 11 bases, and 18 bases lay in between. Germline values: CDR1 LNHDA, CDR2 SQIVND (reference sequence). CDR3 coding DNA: TGTGCCAGTACCTCTGGGGGGGGCAGCACACCCCTCCACTTT. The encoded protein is CASTSGGGSTPLHF.

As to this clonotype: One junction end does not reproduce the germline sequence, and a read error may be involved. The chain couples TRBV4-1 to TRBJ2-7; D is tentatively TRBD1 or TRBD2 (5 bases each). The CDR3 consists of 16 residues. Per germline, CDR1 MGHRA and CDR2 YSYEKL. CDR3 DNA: TGTGCCAGCAGCCGGGCGCCTGGGCAGGGAGCCTACGAGCAGTACTTC. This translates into CASSRAPGQGAYEQYF.

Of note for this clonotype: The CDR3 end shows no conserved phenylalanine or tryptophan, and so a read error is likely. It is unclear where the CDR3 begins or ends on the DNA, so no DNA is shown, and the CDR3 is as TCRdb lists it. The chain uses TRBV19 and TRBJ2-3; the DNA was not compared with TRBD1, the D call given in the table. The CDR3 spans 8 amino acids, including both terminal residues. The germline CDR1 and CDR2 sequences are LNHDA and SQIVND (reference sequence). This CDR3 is CASNDRVY.

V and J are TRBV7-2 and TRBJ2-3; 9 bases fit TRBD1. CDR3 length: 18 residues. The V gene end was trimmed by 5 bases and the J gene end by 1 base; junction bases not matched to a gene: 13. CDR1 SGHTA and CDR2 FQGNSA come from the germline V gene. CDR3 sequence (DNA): TGTGCCAGCAGCCACGGACAGGGGCGGGGGTTTGGCACAGATACGCAGTATTTT. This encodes CASSHGQGRGFGTDTQYF.

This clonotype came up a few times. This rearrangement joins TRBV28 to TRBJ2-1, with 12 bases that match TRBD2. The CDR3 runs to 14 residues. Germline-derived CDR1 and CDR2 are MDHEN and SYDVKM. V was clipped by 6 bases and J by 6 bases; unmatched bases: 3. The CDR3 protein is CASRLAGGGNEQFF. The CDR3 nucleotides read TGTGCCAGCAGGCTAGCGGGGGGGGGCAATGAGCAGTTCTTC.

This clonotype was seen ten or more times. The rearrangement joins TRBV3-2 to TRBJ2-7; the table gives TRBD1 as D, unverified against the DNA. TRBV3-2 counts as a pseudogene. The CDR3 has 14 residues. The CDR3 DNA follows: TGTGCCAGCAGCCTTCGGGACAGCCACTACGAGCAGTACTTC. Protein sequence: CASSLRDSHYEQYF.

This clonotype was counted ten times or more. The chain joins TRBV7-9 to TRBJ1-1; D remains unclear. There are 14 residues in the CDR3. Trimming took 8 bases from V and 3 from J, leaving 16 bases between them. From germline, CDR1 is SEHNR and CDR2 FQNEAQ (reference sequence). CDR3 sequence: CASEGNRFYTEAFF. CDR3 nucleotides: TGTGCCAGCGAAGGGAACCGATTCTACACTGAAGCTTTCTTT.

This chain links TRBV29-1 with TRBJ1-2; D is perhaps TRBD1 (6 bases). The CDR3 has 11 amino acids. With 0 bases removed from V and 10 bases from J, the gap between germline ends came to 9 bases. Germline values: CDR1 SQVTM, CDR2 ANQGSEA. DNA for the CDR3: TGCAGCGTTGAAGAGCAGGGGATCTACACCTTC. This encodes CSVEEQGIYTF.

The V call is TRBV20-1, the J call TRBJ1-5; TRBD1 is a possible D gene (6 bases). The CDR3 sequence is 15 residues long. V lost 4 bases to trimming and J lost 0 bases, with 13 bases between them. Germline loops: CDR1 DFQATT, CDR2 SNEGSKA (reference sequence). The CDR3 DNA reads TGCAGTGCTACTACCGGGACACGTAGCAATCAGCCCCAGCATTTT. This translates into CSATTGTRSNQPQHF.

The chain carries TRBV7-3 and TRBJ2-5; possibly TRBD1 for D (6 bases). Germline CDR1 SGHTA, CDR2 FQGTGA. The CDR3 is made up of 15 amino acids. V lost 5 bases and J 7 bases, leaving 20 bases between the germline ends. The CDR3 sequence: CASSPDQPGAGTQYF. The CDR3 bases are TGTGCCAGCAGCCCCGACCAGCCAGGGGCGGGGACCCAGTACTTC.

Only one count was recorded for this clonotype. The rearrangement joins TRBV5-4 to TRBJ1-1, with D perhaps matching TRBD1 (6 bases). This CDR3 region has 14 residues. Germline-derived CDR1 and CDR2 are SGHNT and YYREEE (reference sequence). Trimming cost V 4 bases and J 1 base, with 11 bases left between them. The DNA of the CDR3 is TGTGCCAGCAGCCAAGAGACAGGGAACACTGAAGCTTTCTTT. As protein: CASSQETGNTEAFF.

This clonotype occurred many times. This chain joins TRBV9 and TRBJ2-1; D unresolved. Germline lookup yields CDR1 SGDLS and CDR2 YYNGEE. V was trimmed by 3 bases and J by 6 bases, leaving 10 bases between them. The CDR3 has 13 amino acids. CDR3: CASSAAEINEQFF. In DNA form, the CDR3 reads TGTGCCAGCAGCGCGGCAGAAATCAATGAGCAGTTCTTC.

The CDR3 spells CASSGPPSQETQYF. CDR3 bases: TGTGCCAGCAGTGGCCCTCCAAGCCAAGAGACCCAGTACTTC. The chain has TRBV2 and TRBJ2-5, with D unresolved. The CDR3 is made up of 14 amino acids. V was cut by 4 bases and J by 1 base, with 10 bases left in between. Germline-derived CDR1 and CDR2 are SNHLY and FYNNEI. Full variable domain (rest looked up from reference TRBV2 and TRBJ2-5): EPEVTQTPSHQVTQMGQEVILRCVPISNHLYFYWYRQILGQKVEFLVSFYNNEISEKSEIFDDQFSVERPDGSNFTLKIRSTKLEDSAMYFCASSGPPSQETQYFGPGTRLLVL.

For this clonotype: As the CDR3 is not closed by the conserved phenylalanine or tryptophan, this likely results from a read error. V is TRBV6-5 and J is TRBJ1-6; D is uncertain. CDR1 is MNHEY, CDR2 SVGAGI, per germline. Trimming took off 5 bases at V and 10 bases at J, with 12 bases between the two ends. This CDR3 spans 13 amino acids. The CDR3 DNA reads TGTGCCAGCAGTAGACAACTCGGCTCACCCCTCCACTCT. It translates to CASSRQLGSPLHS.

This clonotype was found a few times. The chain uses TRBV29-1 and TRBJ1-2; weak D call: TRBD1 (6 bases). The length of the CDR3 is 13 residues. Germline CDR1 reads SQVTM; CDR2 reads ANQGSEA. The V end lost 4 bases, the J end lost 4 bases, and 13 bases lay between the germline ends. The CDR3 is CSVVSRGGYGYTF. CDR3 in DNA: TGCAGCGTTGTTTCAAGGGGGGGCTATGGCTACACCTTC.

This CDR3 reads CAISVGHLQPQHF. For the CDR3, the DNA is TGTGCCATCAGTGTCGGTCATCTCCAGCCCCAGCATTTT. The chain employs TRBV10-3 and TRBJ1-5; D gene unclear. V gave up 4 bases and J gave up 7 bases, with 11 bases separating them. CDR1 is ENHRY and CDR2 is SYGVKD in the germline V gene. CDR3 length: 13 residues.

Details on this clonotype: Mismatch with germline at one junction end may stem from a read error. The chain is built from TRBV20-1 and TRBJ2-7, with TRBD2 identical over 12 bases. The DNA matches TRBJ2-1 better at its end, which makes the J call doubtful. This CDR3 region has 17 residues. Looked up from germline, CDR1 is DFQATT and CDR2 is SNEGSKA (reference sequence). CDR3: CSARVYGLAGGHNDQFF. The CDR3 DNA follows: TGCAGTGCTAGAGTTTACGGGCTAGCGGGGGGGCACAATGACCAGTTCTTC.